A single T cell receptor beta chain is shown here with its context. In the authors' workflow: Amplification with reference gene primers provided the estimates of nucleated cell counts. The data were produced by immunoSEQ multiplex PCR, yet TCRdb's version contains in-frame clones alone and is incomplete. V and J calls and clone size follow that table, whereas D and trimming were derived from the DNA. The sample lists about 190,000 clones; approximately 85% were seen once. The cohort comprised adults aged 18 to 89 years residing in about two dozen US areas. The data belong to a study of blood T cell repertoires in COVID-19. As for the study in general: COVID-19 samples collected from the United States, Italy and Spain covered acute and convalescent phases. T cells, B-cell-depleted T cells, or PBMCs provided the cDNA or gDNA that served as material.

The TCR comes from a woman aged 25 to 45 who had recovered from COVID-19. Sequenced material: PBMCs or T cells enriched from blood (not recorded which).

For the CDR3, the DNA is TGTGCCAGCAGCCCCCAGGGGAACAGTGGGTACACTGAAGCTTTCTTT. Amino acids: CASSPQGNSGYTEAFF. This chain connects TRBV9 to TRBJ1-1, with D tentatively TRBD1 (6 bases). Between the trimmed V and J ends, which lost 4 bases and 3 bases, there was a span of 19 bases. In germline, CDR1 is SGDLS, CDR2 YYNGEE. The CDR3 extends over 16 amino acids.